The 20 T cell receptor beta chains below all came from one sample that was sequenced in a study of CXCR3-negative and CXCR3-positive naive CD8 T cells. Overall study findings and caveats: TRB CDR3s were more hydrophobic in CXCR3-positive than in CXCR3-negative naive cells.

The antigens of these receptors remain unknown. cDNA libraries for TRB were generated by 5' RACE incorporating UMI labels. TCRdb re-called the 5' RACE reads and gives one entry per CDR3 protein, without DNA. This sample lists just under 90,000 distinct CDR3 sequences; its ten largest clones have 0.82%. The sequenced sample consisted of naive CXCR3+ CD8+ T cells from blood. Noted subset: CD45RO-CCR7+CD27+CD95- naive CD8+ T cells expressing CXCR3 (TNR3+). Receptor source: a human donor in good health. Some clones in this sample may be carry-over from other donors' samples.

The chain carries TRBV6-2 or TRBV6-3 and TRBJ2-1; TCRdb outputs TRBD2, but without DNA this stays unchecked. This CDR3 is 16 amino acids long. Germline V gives CDR1 MNHEY, CDR2 SVGEGT. The CDR3 sequence: CASSSLAGPSYNEQFF.

This chain links TRBV2 with TRBJ2-1; TCRdb proposes TRBD1, but this gene call is untestable without DNA. The CDR3 has 16 amino acids. CDR1 SNHLY and CDR2 FYNNEI come from the germline V gene. The CDR3 protein is CASTRGAGGTYNEQFF.

The genes are TRBV3-1 and TRBJ1-5; TCRdb selects TRBD1, and the lack of DNA leaves this call unchecked. Germline CDR1 is LGHDT and CDR2 is YNNKEL (reference sequence). This CDR3 spans 15 amino acids. The CDR3 sequence is CASSQGGWGNQPQHF.

The genes are TRBV10-3 and TRBJ2-1; TCRdb proposes TRBD2, but this gene call is untestable without DNA. The germline V gene has CDR1 ENHRY and CDR2 SYGVKD. The CDR3 covers 19 residues. The CDR3 is CAIRASTLAGARSYNEQFF.

This chain connects TRBV10-1 to TRBJ1-5; lacking DNA, the TRBD1 call made by TCRdb goes unchecked. Germline CDR1 and CDR2: WNHNN and SYGVQD (reference sequence). The CDR3 has 15 residues. CDR3 region: CASRVTGHGNQPQHF.

The chain recombines TRBV4-1 with TRBJ2-1. The germline V gene encodes CDR1 MGHRA and CDR2 YSYEKL. The CDR3 is made up of 13 amino acids. CDR3 sequence: CASSQAMYNEQFF.

The chain uses TRBV15 and TRBJ1-3. Germline V lookup: CDR1 LNHNV, CDR2 YYDKDF (reference sequence). The CDR3 spans 12 residues. This chain's CDR3 is CATSRDSDTIYF.

The chain has TRBV28 and TRBJ2-1; the TCRdb call, TRBD1, lacks DNA for checking. Per germline, CDR1 MDHEN and CDR2 SYDVKM. CDR3 length: 14 residues. CDR3 residues: CASSPGTGYNEQFF.

This chain connects TRBV28 to TRBJ2-4; TCRdb calls TRBD1, which cannot be checked without DNA. CDR3 length: 13 residues. CDR1 is MDHEN, CDR2 SYDVKM, per germline. This chain's CDR3 is CASSYEGQALQYF. Variable domain in full (rest from reference TRBV28 and TRBJ2-4): DVKVTQSSRYLVKRTGEKVFLECVQDMDHENMFWYRQDPGLGLRLIYFSYDVKMKEKGDIPEGYSVSREKKERFSLILESASTNQTSMYLCASSYEGQALQYFGAGTRLSVL.

The CDR3 loop reads CASSSGLAGGSSSEQYF. The chain recombines TRBV13 with TRBJ2-7; checking the TCRdb D call of TRBD2 is not possible without DNA. There are 17 residues in the CDR3. Germline lookup yields CDR1 PRHDT and CDR2 FYEKMQ (reference sequence).

This rearrangement joins TRBV20-1 to TRBJ2-7. The CDR3 is 11 amino acids. CDR1 DFQATT and CDR2 SNEGSKA come from the germline V gene (reference sequence). This CDR3 is CSAVGGYEQYF.

CDR3 residues: CSASPPGTASDMNTEAFF. The J gene is TRBJ1-1, the V gene TRBV20-1; TCRdb lists TRBD1, though no DNA is available to test this call. Germline V CDR1 and CDR2: DFQATT, SNEGSKA (reference sequence). This CDR3 spans 18 amino acids.

The chain links TRBV5-1 to TRBJ2-3; TCRdb's assignment of TRBD2 cannot be checked, as there is no DNA. Germline values: CDR1 SGHRS, CDR2 YFSETQ. The CDR3 covers 17 residues. The CDR3 sequence: CASSPSGNRVVTDTQYF. Supplemented by reference TRBV5-1 and TRBJ2-3, the full variable domain reads KAGVTQTPRYLIKTRGQQVTLSCSPISGHRSVSWYQQTPGQGLQFLFEYFSETQRNKGNFPGRFSGRQFSNSRSEMNVSTLELGDSALYLCASSPSGNRVVTDTQYFGPGTRLTVL.

The chain recombines TRBV12-3 or TRBV12-4 with TRBJ1-5. The CDR3 consists of 15 residues. This CDR3 reads CASSLRLTRNQPQHF.

V gene TRBV28 combines with J gene TRBJ2-5; the TRBD1 assignment by TCRdb is unverifiable without DNA. CDR1 is MDHEN and CDR2 is SYDVKM in the germline V gene. CDR3 size: 15 residues. This CDR3 is CASSLTSRVQETQYF.

This chain connects TRBV20-1 to TRBJ2-1; TCRdb's assignment of TRBD1 cannot be checked, as there is no DNA. Germline CDR1 reads DFQATT; CDR2 reads SNEGSKA (reference sequence). The CDR3 consists of 15 residues. The CDR3 sequence is CSAVARDRGPNEQFF.

The chain combines TRBV27 with TRBJ1-1; absent DNA, TCRdb's TRBD1 call cannot be checked. The CDR3 extends over 15 amino acids. The V gene's germline CDR1 is MNHEY and CDR2 SMNVEV (reference sequence). CDR3 loop: CASSLYGQGYTEAFF.

The rearrangement uses TRBV21-1 and TRBJ2-1; TCRdb gives TRBD1 as the D gene, but with no DNA this cannot be confirmed. TRBV21-1 corresponds to a pseudogene. The CDR3 spans 14 residues. CDR3 amino acids: CASSNPAGGLEQFF.

CDR3 in amino acids: CASSPGQGRDEQYF. The gene calls are TRBV27 and TRBJ2-7; the D gene TCRdb calls, TRBD1, cannot be checked with no DNA. CDR3 length: 14 amino acids. Germline CDR1 and CDR2: MNHEY and SMNVEV (reference sequence).

V gene TRBV28 combines with J gene TRBJ2-7; the TCRdb D gene call, TRBD1, has no DNA to confirm it. Per germline, CDR1 MDHEN and CDR2 SYDVKM. The CDR3 extends over 14 amino acids. Here the CDR3 reads CASSLTGPSYEQYF.